Below, 21 T cell receptor beta chains from the same sample are listed, as sequenced in a study of T cell clonality in common variable immunodeficiency. Profiling relied on immunoSEQ multiplex PCR, and the TCRdb table lists in-frame clones only, not all of them. The sample holds fewer than 70,000 clones, and no clone turns up only once. Material: peripheral blood mononuclear cells. These receptors came from a person aged 18 to 75 in good health.

This clone was counted at least ten times. The read ends 3 residues shy of where the CDR3 ends; the end is completed using the germline J gene. The chain couples TRBV10-3 to TRBJ1-6; TRBD1 aligns across 7 bases. This CDR3 has 14 amino acids. V was clipped by 10 bases and J by 4 bases; unmatched bases: 7. Germline V gene data show CDR1 as ENHRY and CDR2 as SYGVKD. CDR3 in amino acids: CASQEGQYNSPLHF. CDR3 DNA, as far as it was read: TGTGCCAGCCAGGAGGGACAGTATAATTCACCC.

This clone was found many times. The CDR3 loop is CAWSISGGNQPQHF. CDR3 bases read: TGTGCCTGGAGTATCTCAGGGGGCAATCAGCCC. V and J are TRBV30 and TRBJ1-5; TRBD1 is a possible D gene (6 bases). The CDR3 end lies 3 residues beyond the end of the read and is filled in from the germline J gene. CDR3 length: 14 residues. Per germline, CDR1 GTSNPN and CDR2 SVGIG (reference sequence). Trimming removed 2 bases at V and 2 bases at J, with 10 bases between.

This clone has at least ten counts. Sequencing ends 3 residues short of the CDR3 end; the germline J gene provides the rest. The J gene is TRBJ1-5, the V gene TRBV2; maybe TRBD1 (5 bases). The CDR3 runs to 12 residues. With 8 bases removed from V and 4 bases from J, the gap between germline ends came to 9 bases. Per the germline V gene, CDR1 is SNHLY and CDR2 is FYNNEI. CDR3: CASGGVNQPQHF. The covered CDR3 bases are TGTGCCAGCGGGGGGGTTAATCAGCCC.

This clone was found many times. The chain's CDR3 is CASSRRTTPGTEAFF. The sequenced CDR3 bases are TGTGCCAGCAGCCGTAGGACAACCCCTGGAACTGAA. V is TRBV7-2 and J is TRBJ1-1; a possible D gene is TRBD1 (5 bases). The CDR3 end lies 3 residues beyond the end of the read and is filled in from the germline J gene. The CDR3 has 15 amino acids. Germline loops: CDR1 SGHTA, CDR2 FQGNSA. V was shortened by 5 bases and J by 5 bases, with 18 bases between the two germline ends.

This clone occurred many times. The read ends 3 residues shy of where the CDR3 ends; the end is completed using the germline J gene. The V gene is TRBV5-4, the J gene TRBJ1-1; 8 nucleotides agree with TRBD1. The CDR3 spans 15 residues. The J segment lost 3 bases and the V segment lost 2 bases, leaving 6 bases of the junction unmatched. From germline, CDR1 is SGHNT and CDR2 YYREEE (reference sequence). The CDR3 DNA, read in part, is TGTGCCAGCAGCTTTTTCGACAGGGGAGACACTGAA. Encoded protein: CASSFFDRGDTE. The entire CDR3 reads CASSFFDRGDTEAFF. Full variable domain (remainder filled in from reference TRBV5-4 and TRBJ1-1): ETGVTQSPTHLIKTRGQQVTLRCSSQSGHNTVSWYQQALGQGPQFIFQYYREEENGRGNFPPRFSGLQFPNYSSELNVNALELDDSALYLCASSFFDRGDTEAFFGQGTRLTVV.

This clone was found many times. CDR3 loop: CASTSTGQGYDEQFF. The covered CDR3 bases are TGTGCCAGTACCTCTACCGGACAGGGGTACGATGAG. The chain couples TRBV19 to TRBJ2-1; 9 positions match TRBD1. The read ends 3 residues before the CDR3 terminus; that terminus is restored from the germline J gene. The CDR3 contains 15 residues. V dropped 7 bases and J dropped 8; count of bases not matched to a gene: 12. The germline V gene encodes CDR1 LNHDA and CDR2 SQIVND (reference sequence).

This clone appeared many times. The read ends 3 residues early relative to the CDR3; the germline J gene fills the gap. The V call is TRBV30, the J call TRBJ1-2; no clear D. V was shortened by 0 bases and J by 6 bases, with 11 bases between the two germline ends. Germline CDR1 is GTSNPN and CDR2 is SVGIG (reference sequence). The CDR3 sequence is 13 residues long. This CDR3 is CAWSVAGSHGYTF. The sequenced part of the CDR3 DNA is TGTGCCTGGAGTGTAGCAGGATCCCATGGC. Drawing the rest from reference TRBV30 and TRBJ1-2, the complete variable domain is SQTIHQWPATLVQPVGSPLSLECTVEGTSNPNLYWYRQAAGRGLQLLFYSVGIGQISSEVPQNLSASRPQDRQFILSSKKLLLSDSGFYLCAWSVAGSHGYTFGSGTRLTVV.

This clone was seen repeatedly, ten times or more. Coverage ceases 3 residues before the CDR3 finishes, and the germline J gene fills in the end. This chain uses TRBV28 with TRBJ2-5; possibly TRBD1 or TRBD2 for D (6 bases each). Germline lookup yields CDR1 MDHEN and CDR2 SYDVKM. This CDR3 spans 17 amino acids. Between the trimmed V and J ends, which lost 4 bases and 5 bases, there was a span of 23 bases. This CDR3 is CASSSLLGGGPGETQYF. The DNA read from the CDR3 is TGTGCCAGCAGTTCCCTTTTAGGGGGAGGCCCGGGTGAGACC.

The table lists this clone with many counts. The read falls 3 residues short of the CDR3 end, and the missing part is taken from the germline J gene. The chain joins TRBV3-1 (or the pseudogene TRBV3-2) to TRBJ2-5, with 8 bases matching TRBD1. Germline values: CDR1 LGHDT, CDR2 YNNKEL (reference sequence). V was clipped by 4 bases and J by 4 bases; unmatched bases: 8. The CDR3 contains 15 residues. The CDR3 is CASSLSSRGRETQYF. The DNA read from the CDR3 is TGTGCCAGCAGCCTATCGAGCAGGGGGCGAGAGACC.

There are many counts of this clone. Coverage ceases 3 residues before the CDR3 finishes, and the germline J gene fills in the end. The chain has TRBV5-1 and TRBJ2-7, with D possibly TRBD1 on 5 matching bases. Per the germline V gene, CDR1 is SGHRS and CDR2 is YFSETQ. This CDR3 is 14 amino acids long. The V gene lost 2 bases and the J gene lost 3 bases, with 12 bases spanning the gap. The CDR3: CASSFSTVFYEQYF. The CDR3 DNA, read in part, is TGCGCCAGCAGCTTTTCGACAGTTTTCTACGAG.

This clone was recorded at least ten times. The read is 3 residues too short to cover the CDR3 end, so that end is filled in from the germline J gene. The chain links TRBV7-9 to TRBJ2-1, with TRBD2 matching over 7 bases. J gave up 4 bases and V 5 bases, and 5 bases lay outside the gene matches. CDR1 SEHNR and CDR2 FQNEAQ come from the germline V gene (reference sequence). CDR3 size: 14 residues. The CDR3 reads CASSLWTSYNEQFF. The sequenced CDR3 bases are TGTGCCAGCAGCCTGTGGACTAGTTACAATGAG.

There are many counts of this clone. The sequenced fragment ends 3 residues before the CDR3 boundary, so the rest is inferred from the germline J gene. The gene calls are TRBV2 and TRBJ2-2; unclear D gene. This CDR3 is 15 amino acids long. Trimming removed 3 bases from V and 4 bases from J, with 12 bases in between. Germline CDR1 reads SNHLY; CDR2 reads FYNNEI. The covered CDR3 bases are TGTGCCAGCAGTGATTATGACTTCCGCACCGGGGAG. Protein sequence: CASSDYDFRTGE. The entire CDR3 protein reads CASSDYDFRTGELFF.

This clone came up many times. Sequencing ends 3 residues short of the CDR3 end; the germline J gene provides the rest. This chain connects TRBV30 to TRBJ1-6, with a tentative D call TRBD1 (5 bases). The CDR3 extends over 12 amino acids. Trimming took off 5 bases at V and 9 bases at J, with 11 bases between the two ends. The germline CDR1 and CDR2 sequences are GTSNPN and SVGIG (reference sequence). The CDR3 protein is CAWGRGRSPLHF. Partial CDR3 DNA: TGTGCCTGGGGAAGGGGTCGTTCACCC.

This clone has a count of ten or more. Read data end 3 residues before the CDR3 end; the end is taken from the germline J gene. The chain has TRBV15 and TRBJ2-2; 12 positions agree with TRBD2. Germline CDR1 and CDR2: LNHNV and YYDKDF (reference sequence). CDR3 length: 18 amino acids. J lost 0 bases, V lost 1 base, and 3 bases had no gene match. Here the CDR3 reads CATSRVRTSGANTGELFF. Incomplete CDR3 DNA: TGTGCCACCAGCAGAGTTCGGACTAGCGGGGCGAACACCGGGGAG. The complete variable domain, with remaining parts taken from reference TRBV15 and TRBJ2-2, reads DAMVIQNPRYQVTQFGKPVTLSCSQTLNHNVMYWYQQKSSQAPKLLFHYYDKDFNNEADTPDNFQSRRPNTSFCFLDIRSPGLGDTAMYLCATSRVRTSGANTGELFFGEGSRLTVL.

This clone was counted ten times or more. The chain's CDR3 is CASSRGQGHQETQYF. The part of the CDR3 DNA that was read is TGTGCCAGCTCACGCGGACAGGGTCACCAAGAGACC. The gene calls are TRBV18 and TRBJ2-5, with TRBD1 identical over 8 bases. The read finishes 3 residues shy of the CDR3 end, and the germline J gene is used to complete it. The CDR3 is 15 amino acids. Germline lookup yields CDR1 KGHSH and CDR2 LQKENI. With V trimmed by 4 bases and J by 0 bases, 4 bases remained unmatched.

Ten or more counts support this clone. The CDR3 end is not reached by the read, which stops 3 residues before it; the germline J gene fills it in. V gene TRBV5-1 combines with J gene TRBJ1-1, with a possible D match to TRBD1 (5 bases). V gave up 0 bases and J gave up 2 bases, with 11 bases separating them. Germline V gene lookup returns CDR1 SGHRS and CDR2 YFSETQ. This CDR3 contains 15 residues. CDR3 region: CASSLEGLINTEAFF. CDR3 DNA (partial): TGCGCCAGCAGCTTGGAGGGGCTAATTAACACTGAA.

This clone was counted ten times or more. Read data end 3 residues before the CDR3 end; the end is taken from the germline J gene. The V call is TRBV19, the J call TRBJ1-5; D is ambiguous. The CDR3 extends over 15 amino acids. Trimming pared 6 bases from V and 0 bases from J, leaving 12 bases between. Germline lookup yields CDR1 LNHDA and CDR2 SQIVND (reference sequence). The CDR3 spells CASSPTINSNQPQHF. The covered CDR3 bases are TGTGCCAGTAGCCCCACAATAAATAGCAATCAGCCC.

This clone was observed many times. CDR3 bases read: TGTGCCAGCAGCTTCCCGGGGAATGAG. Translation gives CASSFPGNE. The entire CDR3 sequence reads CASSFPGNEQFF. The chain links TRBV7-9 to TRBJ2-1, with D perhaps TRBD2 (5 bases). The CDR3 extends 3 residues past the end of the read, so its final part is completed from the germline J gene. Per the germline V gene, CDR1 is SEHNR and CDR2 is FQNEAQ (reference sequence). The CDR3 runs 12 residues. The V end lost 3 bases, the J end lost 7 bases, and 7 bases lay between the germline ends.

The table lists this clone with many counts. The CDR3 end is not reached by the read, which stops 3 residues before it; the germline J gene fills it in. The chain has TRBV19 and TRBJ1-5, with D possibly being TRBD1 (5 bases). Germline CDR1 is LNHDA and CDR2 is SQIVND (reference sequence). V lost 4 bases, J lost 6 bases, and 16 bases lay in between. The CDR3 is made up of 15 amino acids. The CDR3: CASSSAGSISQPQHF. The sequenced part of the CDR3 DNA is TGTGCCAGTAGTAGTGCAGGGTCCATTTCTCAGCCC.

The sample holds many counts of this clone. The read terminates 3 residues ahead of where the CDR3 ends, so the germline J gene completes it. The chain employs TRBV19 and TRBJ1-5; the D is unclear. Trimming shortened V by 0 bases and J by 1 base, and 4 bases separated the two germline ends. Germline CDR1 LNHDA, CDR2 SQIVND (reference sequence). This CDR3 region has 14 residues. CDR3 amino acids: CASSIEQSNQPQHF. The CDR3 bases that were read are TGTGCCAGTAGTATAGAACAGAGCAATCAGCCC. Together with reference TRBV19 and TRBJ1-5, the CDR3 gives the full variable domain: DGGITQSPKYLFRKEGQNVTLSCEQNLNHDAMYWYRQDPGQGLRLIYYSQIVNDFQKGDIAEGYSVSREKKESFPLTVTSAQKNPTAFYLCASSIEQSNQPQHFGDGTRLSIL.

Ten or more counts support this clone. The CDR3 end falls 3 residues outside the read, so it is completed with the germline J gene. The chain uses TRBV5-6 and TRBJ2-6, with 8 bases that match TRBD1. Trimming took 4 bases from V and 2 from J; bases not matched to a gene: 2. CDR1 and CDR2 from the germline V gene are SGHDT and YYEEEE. The CDR3 spans 15 residues. The CDR3 reads CASSADRAGANVLTF. CDR3 DNA (partial): TGTGCCAGCAGCGCGGACAGGGCTGGGGCCAACGTC.